This TCR beta chain was sequenced during a study of graft-versus-host responses after intestinal transplantation. Looking at the study overall: Grafts were multivisceral, liver-intestinal, or isolated intestinal. After anti-thymocyte globulin induction, recipients took tacrolimus and steroids for three to four years. Study outcomes and limitations: Recipient marrow harbored GvH clones, some of which surfaced first in ileum or blood.

Deletions cut 4 bases from V and 2 bases from J, with 13 bases between. The CDR3 has 15 residues. Germline values: CDR1 SGHNT, CDR2 YYREEE (reference sequence). On this clone: The antigen remains undetermined.

TCRdb's table, derived via immunoSEQ multiplex PCR, lists solely in-frame clones and lacks some. The data show 70,000 to 80,000 clones, roughly 91% seen once. The input for sequencing was unstimulated CD8+ T cells sorted from spleen or lymph node cells, taken before intestinal transplant. The sequence derives from a human donor who received an intestinal transplant. The chain couples TRBV5-4 to TRBJ2-1; the D gene is possibly TRBD2 (6 bases). The CDR3 coding sequence is TGTGCCAGCAGCGGGGGGTCCGGGCCCTACAATGAGCAGTTCTTC. As protein: CASSGGSGPYNEQFF.